Detailed here is one TCR beta chain. Its antigen is as yet unknown. This entry comes from a study of cytomegalovirus exposure and HLA in healthy donors. Across the whole study: In a later analysis, the 110 or so validation repertoires were reported to have used the same platform as the roughly 670 first-cohort repertoires. Study conclusions and caveats: Some TCR beta chains (164 of them) were listed as cytomegalovirus-associated.

Method: immunoSEQ multiplex PCR; TCRdb's copy keeps in-frame clones and lacks some. The data show about 76,000 clones, with about 94% seen just once and roughly 1.5% held by the top ten. The clonotype was recovered from a man younger than 30 in good health and CMV-seropositive. Sequenced input: PBMCs.

The CDR3 DNA reads as TGTGCCAGCGGTATTCGGGAATATCGCAATGAGCAGTTCTTC. This gives the protein CASGIREYRNEQFF. This rearrangement joins TRBV27 to TRBJ2-1, with D perhaps TRBD2 (5 bases). The CDR3 is 14 amino acids. V dropped 8 bases and J dropped 6 bases, with 17 bases sitting between them. Germline values: CDR1 MNHEY, CDR2 SMNVEV (reference sequence).